This TCR beta chain was sequenced in a study of shared clonotypes between healthy human individuals. Only in-frame clones appear in the TCRdb table, and some are missing; sequencing was by immunoSEQ multiplex PCR. The sample shows some 500,000 clones, around 80% of them seen only once. This CDR3 is 15 amino acids long. V shed 1 base and J shed 2 bases, with 12 bases lying between them. Germline V gene sequence: CDR1 SGHDN, CDR2 FVKESK. The donor population consisted of healthy HIV-negative adults with no recent acute infections or vaccinations. The donor cohort consisted entirely of Caucasian adults residing in Nashville, Tennessee. In unsorted samples, genomic DNA was obtained using around 100 million PBMCs.

The V gene is TRBV14, the J gene TRBJ2-7; TRBD2 might be the D (6 bases). This receptor was identified in a woman aged 40 to 55 in good health. Some clones in this sample may be carry-over from other donors' samples. The sample comprised PBMCs. The CDR3 reads CASSQASGEAYEQYF. The CDR3 bases are TGTGCCAGCAGCCAAGCGTCGGGGGAGGCCTACGAGCAGTACTTC.